These 14 T cell receptor beta chains originate from one sample sequenced in a study of T cell repertoires in cytomegalovirus infection. TCRdb recomputed calls from the reads with MiXCR, one row per CDR3 protein. Here the sample spans about 360,000 distinct CDR3 sequences, around 18% being singletons. The sequencing sample was made of PBMCs. These receptors all stem from a human donor in good health (CMV status not recorded). Some clones in this sample may be carry-over from other donors' samples.

In this sample, this clonotype turned up a few times. This chain uses TRBV6-2 or TRBV6-3 with TRBJ2-7; unclear D gene. Trimming pared 6 bases from V and 3 bases from J, leaving 18 bases between. The CDR3 spans 15 residues. CDR1 and CDR2 (germline): MNHEY, SVGEGT. The CDR3 here is CASSLRGSRIYEQYF. The CDR3 nucleotides are TGTGCCAGCAGCCTCAGAGGATCTAGGATCTACGAGCAGTACTTC.

This clonotype occurred a few times. This chain links TRBV12-3 or TRBV12-4 with TRBJ1-1; D perhaps matches TRBD1 (6 bases). The ends were cut back, 4 bases at V and 0 bases at J, with 12 bases in the middle. The CDR3 runs to 15 residues. CDR3 coding DNA: TGTGCCAGCAGTTACTGGGGGCTTATGAACACTGAAGCTTTCTTT. Amino acids: CASSYWGLMNTEAFF.

This clonotype was observed many times. This chain links TRBV7-8 with TRBJ2-7, with D perhaps TRBD1 (5 bases). Germline CDR1 is SGHVS and CDR2 is FQNEAQ. The CDR3 has 14 amino acids. Trimming pared 3 bases from V and 4 bases from J, leaving 13 bases between. The CDR3: CASSFRTTGYEQYF. The CDR3, as DNA: TGTGCCAGCAGCTTTCGGACAACTGGTTACGAGCAGTACTTC. Using reference TRBV7-8 and TRBJ2-7 for the parts outside the CDR3, the full variable domain is GAGVSQSPRYKVAKRGQDVALRCDPISGHVSLFWYQQALGQGPEFLTYFQNEAQLDKSGLPSDRFFAERPEGSVSTLKIQRTQQEDSAVYLCASSFRTTGYEQYFGPGTRLTVT.

This clonotype was seen ten or more times. This chain uses TRBV7-2 with TRBJ2-5; D is unclear. Germline values: CDR1 SGHTA, CDR2 FQGNSA. The CDR3 is 15 residues long. V gave up 3 bases and J gave up 9 bases, with 20 bases separating them. CDR3: CASSFGFRRVGSQYF. DNA for the CDR3: TGTGCCAGCAGCTTCGGTTTTAGGAGAGTGGGGTCCCAGTACTTC.

This clonotype was seen a few times. V gene TRBV19 combines with J gene TRBJ2-1; TRBD2 aligns across 7 bases. Germline V gene lookup returns CDR1 LNHDA and CDR2 SQIVND (reference sequence). Unmatched junction bases numbered 6, after V lost 1 base and J lost 12 bases. There are 13 residues in the CDR3. The CDR3 loop is CASSIAGLPGQFF. The DNA of the CDR3 is TGTGCCAGTAGTATAGCGGGACTACCGGGGCAGTTCTTC.

In its sample, this clonotype was seen many times. The rearrangement uses TRBV7-8 and TRBJ1-3, with D possibly TRBD1 on 5 matching bases. Germline V gives CDR1 SGHVS, CDR2 FQNEAQ. The CDR3 is made up of 17 amino acids. Trimming removed 2 bases at V and 3 bases at J, with 17 bases between. The CDR3 nucleotides read TGTGCCAGCAGCTTATGGACGCCCGGGGCGGGTGGAAACACCATATATTTT. Its protein product is CASSLWTPGAGGNTIYF.

The genes are TRBV20-1 and TRBJ2-1; D uncertain. This CDR3 has 14 amino acids. Trimming took 0 bases from V and 12 from J, leaving 18 bases between them. Germline loops: CDR1 DFQATT, CDR2 SNEGSKA (reference sequence). The DNA of the CDR3 is TGCAGTGCTAGAGATCATGCTTCCCCCTTTGCGCAGTTCTTC. Translating gives CSARDHASPFAQFF.

This clonotype turned up a few times. The rearrangement links TRBV19 to TRBJ1-5; D is ambiguous. The germline V gene encodes CDR1 LNHDA and CDR2 SQIVND (reference sequence). With 7 bases removed from V and 2 bases from J, the gap between germline ends came to 15 bases. The CDR3 has 15 residues. The CDR3 coding sequence is TGTGCCAGTACCTTTAGCGGGGAGCGCAATCAGCCCCAGCATTTT. Translating gives CASTFSGERNQPQHF.

In this sample, this clonotype turned up a few times. V is TRBV28 and J is TRBJ1-4, with D possibly matching TRBD1 (6 bases). Germline V lookup: CDR1 MDHEN, CDR2 SYDVKM. With 5 bases removed from V and 7 bases from J, the gap between germline ends came to 14 bases. CDR3 length: 14 residues. CDR3 nucleotide sequence: TGTGCCAGCAGTCTAACAGGGCCCAGTGAAAAACTGTTTTTT. Translation gives CASSLTGPSEKLFF.

A few counts support this clonotype. At one end the junction does not follow the germline gene, possibly because of a read error. The chain uses TRBV28 and TRBJ1-6, with D unclear. The CDR3 is made up of 13 amino acids. Germline V gene lookup returns CDR1 MDHEN and CDR2 SYDVKM. CDR3 DNA: TGTCCCAGCAGTTGGGTGAATAATTCACCCCTCCACTTT. Its protein product is CPSSWVNNSPLHF. Looking up the rest from reference TRBV28 and TRBJ1-6 gives the full variable domain: DVKVTQSSRYLVKRTGEKVFLECVQDMDHENMFWYRQDPGLGLRLIYFSYDVKMKEKGDIPEGYSVSREKKERFSLILESASTNQTSMYLCPSSWVNNSPLHFGNGTRLTVT.

The V and J genes are TRBV20-1 and TRBJ1-2; maybe TRBD1 (5 bases). The CDR3 has 13 residues. CDR1 and CDR2 (germline): DFQATT, SNEGSKA (reference sequence). V was shortened by 3 bases and J by 5 bases, with 13 bases between the two germline ends. The CDR3 sequence: CSASDRDRYGYTF. Here the CDR3 DNA reads TGCAGTGCTAGCGACCGGGACCGTTATGGCTACACCTTC.

This clonotype was seen repeatedly, ten times or more. This chain links TRBV7-2 with TRBJ2-1; either TRBD1 or TRBD2 may supply D (5 bases each). The V end was cut by 5 bases, the J end by 7 bases, with 15 bases between. The CDR3 spans 14 residues. CDR1 SGHTA and CDR2 FQGNSA come from the germline V gene. The CDR3 loop is CASSPRGQQNEQFF. CDR3 sequence (DNA): TGTGCCAGCAGCCCGAGGGGCCAGCAGAATGAGCAGTTCTTC. The full variable domain, its missing parts supplied by reference TRBV7-2 and TRBJ2-1, is GAGVSQSPSNKVTEKGKDVELRCDPISGHTALYWYRQSLGQGLEFLIYFQGNSAPDKSGLPSDRFSAERTGGSVSTLTIQRTQQEDSAVYLCASSPRGQQNEQFFGPGTRLTVL.

This clonotype has only a few counts. The V gene is TRBV2, the J gene TRBJ1-2; possibly TRBD1 for D (6 bases). The CDR3 consists of 15 residues. Deletions cut 7 bases from V and 2 bases from J, with 17 bases between. CDR1 and CDR2 (germline): SNHLY, FYNNEI. The CDR3 region has the DNA TGTGCCAGCATCTTTGAACAGGGATCGAACTATGGCTACACCTTC. Translated: CASIFEQGSNYGYTF.

V gene TRBV18 combines with J gene TRBJ2-5, with TRBD1 matching 7 bases. Germline V gene lookup returns CDR1 KGHSH and CDR2 LQKENI. The trim removed 5 bases at V and 0 bases at J, leaving 9 bases unmatched. CDR3 length: 16 amino acids. The CDR3 sequence: CASSGGQVNYQETQYF. CDR3 nucleotide sequence: TGTGCCAGCTCAGGTGGACAGGTCAATTACCAAGAGACCCAGTACTTC.